Listed below are T cell receptor beta chains from one sample, sequenced in a study of blood T cell repertoires in COVID-19. Clones were read by immunoSEQ multiplex PCR, and TCRdb kept only the in-frame ones, dropping some. The sample lists some 200,000 clones; 80% to 90% were seen once. Source material: peripheral blood. The source is a man aged 25 to 45 with active or convalescent COVID-19. Each CDR3 is given with its conserved first and last residue. D genes are given only for firm matches. The size field is filled for only some rows; it gives once, few, many or a size class.

J gene: TRBJ2-3; clone size: -; D gene: TRBD2; V gene: TRBV4-1; CDR3 DNA: TGCGCCAGCAGCCAAGAAGGCCTAGCGGGACGGGCAGATACGCAGTATTTT; CDR3 protein: CASSQEGLAGRADTQYF
J gene: TRBJ1-1; clone size: -; D gene: -; V gene: TRBV18; CDR3 DNA: TGTGCCAGCCTCAAACAGGGCGACACTGAAGCTTTCTTT; CDR3 protein: CASLKQGDTEAFF
J gene: TRBJ1-6; clone size: -; D gene: -; V gene: TRBV12-3/TRBV12-4; CDR3 DNA: TGTGCCAGCAGCCACACAGGGAATTCACCCCTCCACTTT; CDR3 protein: CASSHTGNSPLHF
J gene: TRBJ2-7; clone size: -; D gene: -; V gene: TRBV21-1; CDR3 DNA: TGTGCCAGCAGGTGTGACAGGGGCTGCTACGAGCAGTACTTC; CDR3 protein: CASRCDRGCYEQYF
J gene: TRBJ1-4; clone size: -; D gene: TRBD1; V gene: TRBV24-1; CDR3 DNA: TGTGCCACCAGTGATTTGCCATGGACAGGGGAACCAAAACTGTTTTTT; CDR3 protein: CATSDLPWTGEPKLFF
J gene: TRBJ2-1; clone size: -; D gene: -; V gene: TRBV11-2; CDR3 DNA: TGTGCCAGCAGCTTAGTGAGAAATAATGAGCAGTTCTTC; CDR3 protein: CASSLVRNNEQFF
J gene: TRBJ2-1; clone size: few; D gene: -; V gene: TRBV7-2; CDR3 DNA: TGTGCCAGCAGCTTAGCGACTAGGCCCGAGCAGTTCTTC; CDR3 protein: CASSLATRPEQFF
J gene: TRBJ1-4; clone size: -; D gene: -; V gene: TRBV6-5; CDR3 DNA: TGTGCCAGCAGATCTACAGGAACAACTAATGAAAAACTGTTTTTT; CDR3 protein: CASRSTGTTNEKLFF
J gene: TRBJ1-3; clone size: -; D gene: -; V gene: TRBV5-1; CDR3 DNA: TGCGCCAGCAGCTTGGCGCCGGGGAACTCTGGAAACACCATATATTTT; CDR3 protein: CASSLAPGNSGNTIYF
J gene: TRBJ2-6; clone size: -; D gene: -; V gene: TRBV10-2; CDR3 DNA: TGCGCCAGCAGTGGCGGGGAGGCTGGGGCCAACGTCCTGACTTTC; CDR3 protein: CASSGGEAGANVLTF
J gene: TRBJ2-5; clone size: -; D gene: -; V gene: TRBV6-6; CDR3 DNA: TGTGCCAGCACAGCGGACGAAGAGACCCAGTACTTC; CDR3 protein: CASTADEETQYF
J gene: TRBJ2-2; clone size: -; D gene: TRBD1; V gene: TRBV4-1; CDR3 DNA: TGCGCCAGCAGCCAAGATCACGGACAGGGAGGCACCGGGGAGCTGTTTTTT; CDR3 protein: CASSQDHGQGGTGELFF
J gene: TRBJ1-3; clone size: -; D gene: -; V gene: TRBV9; CDR3 DNA: TGTGCCAGCAGCCTCCTGCCCCTAGCGGGAAACACCATATATTTT; CDR3 protein: CASSLLPLAGNTIYF